What follows is one T cell receptor beta chain and its context. The data belong to a study of cytomegalovirus exposure and HLA in healthy donors. Primers for the PCR totalled 60 Vbeta and 13 Jbeta. Data came from immunoSEQ multiplex PCR; TCRdb stores just in-frame clones and leaves some out. The data show 100,000 to 150,000 clones, with around 70% seen just once and 3% to 5% held by the top ten. The V and J ends lost 2 bases and 1 base, in that order; junction bases with no gene match: 5. Germline lookup yields CDR1 MNHEY and CDR2 SVGAGI. The CDR3 has 16 amino acids. The V gene is TRBV6-5, the J gene TRBJ1-1; 9 nucleotides line up with TRBD1. The sequence was collected from a man aged 35 to 55 in good health and CMV-seropositive. The sequencing input was PBMCs. The CDR3 sequence is CASSYTGTGRNTEAFF. CDR3 DNA sequence: TGTGCCAGCAGTTACACTGGGACAGGGAGGAACACTGAAGCTTTCTTT.